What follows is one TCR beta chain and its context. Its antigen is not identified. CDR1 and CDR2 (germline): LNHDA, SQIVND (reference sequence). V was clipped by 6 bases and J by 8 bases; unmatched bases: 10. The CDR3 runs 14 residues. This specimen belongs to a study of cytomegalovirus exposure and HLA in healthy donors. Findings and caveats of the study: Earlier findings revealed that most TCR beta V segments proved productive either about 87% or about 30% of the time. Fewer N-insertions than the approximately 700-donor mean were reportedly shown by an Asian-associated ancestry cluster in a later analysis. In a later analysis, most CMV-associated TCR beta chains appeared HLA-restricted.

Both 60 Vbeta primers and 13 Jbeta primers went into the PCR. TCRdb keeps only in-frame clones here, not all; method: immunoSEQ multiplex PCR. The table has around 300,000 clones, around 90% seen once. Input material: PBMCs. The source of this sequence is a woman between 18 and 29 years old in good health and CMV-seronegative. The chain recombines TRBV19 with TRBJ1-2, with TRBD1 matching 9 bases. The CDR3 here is CASRTGQGLYGYTF. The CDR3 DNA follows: TGTGCCAGTAGAACGGGACAGGGATTATACGGCTACACCTTC.